The 27 T cell receptor beta chains listed next were all sequenced from one sample in a study of T cell repertoires in aging, cancer and after chemotherapy. The template was genomic DNA from peripheral blood, not RNA. Multiplex touch-down PCR with TRB-A/B primers amplified rearranged V-D-J TRB sequences. Using its own MiXCR run on the multiplex PCR reads, TCRdb lists one record per CDR3 protein. The sample lists around 4,000 distinct CDR3 sequences; 29% were seen once. Sequencing used blood. The source is a human donor in good health.

The genes are TRBV6-1 and TRBJ2-3, with D perhaps matching TRBD2 (6 bases). The V end was cut by 7 bases, the J end by 1 base, with 15 bases between. Germline V lookup: CDR1 MNHNS, CDR2 SASEGT. The CDR3 length is 15 residues. In nucleotides, the CDR3 is TGTGCCAGCACCCGGGGGACTTGGGGCACAGATACGCAGTATTTT. It specifies CASTRGTWGTDTQYF.

This clonotype is medium-sized by share. The V and J genes are TRBV19 and TRBJ1-3; no clear D. The CDR3 has 13 amino acids. Trimming left V 3 bases short and J 1 base short, with 4 bases between. Germline V gene sequence: CDR1 LNHDA, CDR2 SQIVND (reference sequence). The CDR3 spells CASSIRSGNTIYF. DNA for the CDR3: TGTGCCAGTAGTATCCGATCTGGAAACACCATATATTTT.

Only a few counts were recorded for this clonotype. V usage is TRBV5-1 and J usage is TRBJ2-3; 13 bases match TRBD2. The V gene end was trimmed by 0 bases and the J gene end by 5 bases; junction bases not matched to a gene: 9. This CDR3 has 18 residues. Germline V lookup: CDR1 SGHRS, CDR2 YFSETQ. CDR3 in DNA: TGCGCCAGCAGCTTGGGTCTCGGGACTAGCGGGGAGGTAGATACGCAGTATTTT. Translated: CASSLGLGTSGEVDTQYF.

The chain couples TRBV20-1 to TRBJ2-5; 14 bases agree with TRBD2. The germline V gene has CDR1 DFQATT and CDR2 SNEGSKA (reference sequence). This CDR3 region has 16 residues. V shed 3 bases, J shed 1 base, and the junction held 4 bases outside the gene matches. The CDR3 nucleotides are TGCAGTGCTAGGCACGGACTAGCGGGAGGCCAAGAGACCCAGTACTTC. Its translation is CSARHGLAGGQETQYF.

With respect to this clonotype: At one end, the junction sequence differs from germline, possibly due to a read error. The J gene is TRBJ1-2, the V gene TRBV5-1; 7 positions agree with TRBD1. This CDR3 has 16 residues. Germline assignment: CDR1 SGHRS and CDR2 YFSETQ. The CDR3 is CVSSLRTGARHYGYTF. For the CDR3, the DNA is TGCGTCAGCAGCTTACGTACAGGGGCGCGGCACTATGGCTACACCTTC.

The CDR3 protein is CASREPGAYEQYF. DNA of the CDR3: TGTGCCAGCAGAGAACCAGGGGCCTACGAGCAGTACTTC. The V gene is TRBV6-5, the J gene TRBJ2-7; a possible D gene is TRBD1 (6 bases). CDR3 length equals 13 residues. V lost 6 bases and J lost 2, with 11 bases in between. Germline CDR1 is MNHEY and CDR2 is SVGAGI.

This clonotype was picked up a small number of times. The chain employs TRBV18 and TRBJ1-4, with 9 bases aligning to TRBD1. V dropped 4 bases and J dropped 1; count of bases not matched to a gene: 4. This CDR3 has 16 residues. Germline V gene sequence: CDR1 KGHSH, CDR2 LQKENI. The CDR3 coding sequence is TGTGCCAGCTCACGGGACAGGGTTGGAACTAATGAAAAACTGTTTTTT. This gives the protein CASSRDRVGTNEKLFF.

The genes are TRBV4-2 and TRBJ2-4, with TRBD2 identical over 12 bases. The ends lost 0 bases at V and 2 bases at J; junction bases unmatched: 14. The CDR3 is made up of 21 amino acids. Germline assignment: CDR1 LGHNA and CDR2 YNFKEQ. This CDR3 is CASSQDFVGLAGGPSKNIQYF. CDR3 coding DNA: TGTGCCAGCAGCCAAGATTTTGTGGGACTAGCGGGCGGTCCATCCAAAAACATTCAGTACTTC.

To note about this clonotype: The CDR3 does not close with the conserved phenylalanine or tryptophan, likely indicating a read error. The rearrangement joins TRBV13 to TRBJ2-5; D gene unclear. Per the germline V gene, CDR1 is PRHDT and CDR2 is FYEKMQ (reference sequence). The CDR3 totals 13 residues. The CDR3 protein is CASSLASEETQYY. CDR3 bases: TGCGCCAGCAGCTTGGCCAGCGAAGAGACCCAGTACTAC.

This clonotype was seen more than once but under ten times. The gene calls are TRBV11-1 and TRBJ1-1; 7 nucleotides match TRBD1. The CDR3 is made up of 17 amino acids. Germline V gene data show CDR1 as SGHAT and CDR2 as FQDESV (reference sequence). With V trimmed by 3 bases and J by 5 bases, 15 bases remained unmatched. The CDR3 here is CASSLEFLRTGRTEAFF. The CDR3 DNA follows: TGTGCCAGCAGCTTGGAATTCTTGAGGACAGGCAGAACTGAAGCTTTCTTT.

By share, this clonotype ranks as medium-sized. CDR3 loop: CSVTGQWDTEAFF. CDR3 nucleotides: TGCTCGGTTACGGGACAGTGGGACACTGAAGCTTTCTTT. The chain combines TRBV29-1 with TRBJ1-1, with TRBD1 identical over 7 bases. The CDR3 has 13 amino acids. From germline, CDR1 is SQVTM and CDR2 ANQGSEA.

This clonotype was counted a few times. The chain combines TRBV5-1 with TRBJ2-3; D is undetermined. V was cut by 2 bases and J by 0 bases, with 7 bases left in between. CDR3 length: 14 residues. Germline values: CDR1 SGHRS, CDR2 YFSETQ. For the CDR3, the DNA is TGCGCCAGCAGCTTCGATCAGAGCACAGATACGCAGTATTTT. This encodes CASSFDQSTDTQYF. The complete variable domain, with remaining parts taken from reference TRBV5-1 and TRBJ2-3, reads KAGVTQTPRYLIKTRGQQVTLSCSPISGHRSVSWYQQTPGQGLQFLFEYFSETQRNKGNFPGRFSGRQFSNSRSEMNVSTLELGDSALYLCASSFDQSTDTQYFGPGTRLTVL.

The table lists this clonotype with a few counts. The rearrangement links TRBV7-9 to TRBJ2-1; 8 nucleotides line up with TRBD2. From germline, CDR1 is SEHNR and CDR2 FQNEAQ (reference sequence). J was trimmed by 0 bases and V by 4 bases; bases with no gene match: 2. The CDR3 covers 15 residues. CDR3 DNA: TGTGCCAGCAGCTGGAGCGGGAGCTCCTACAATGAGCAGTTCTTC. This encodes CASSWSGSSYNEQFF.

By proportion, this clonotype is medium-sized (0.01 to 0.1%). The chain carries TRBV4-2 and TRBJ2-1; TRBD2 might be the D (5 bases). Germline loops: CDR1 LGHNA, CDR2 YNFKEQ. This CDR3 spans 15 amino acids. V was trimmed by 3 bases and J by 0 bases, leaving 9 bases between them. CDR3: CASSQGESSYNEQFF. CDR3 bases: TGTGCCAGCAGCCAGGGAGAGAGCTCCTACAATGAGCAGTTCTTC.

The V call is TRBV20-1, the J call TRBJ1-6; TRBD1 matches at 9 bases. The CDR3 totals 16 residues. CDR1 is DFQATT, CDR2 SNEGSKA, per germline (reference sequence). V lost 2 bases to trimming and J lost 7 bases; unmatched junction nucleotides: 9. The CDR3 DNA follows: TGCAGTGCTAGAACCAGGGACAGGGTATTCAATTCACCCCTCCACTTT. This sequence encodes CSARTRDRVFNSPLHF.

The rearrangement uses TRBV13 and TRBJ2-7, with 11 bases that match TRBD2. V gave up 5 bases and J gave up 3 bases; unmatched junction bases: 6. The CDR3 has 15 residues. Germline V lookup: CDR1 PRHDT, CDR2 FYEKMQ (reference sequence). The CDR3 bases are TGTGCCAGCAGCACCACGGGACTAGCGGACTACGAGCAGTACTTC. Translated: CASSTTGLADYEQYF.

This clonotype was observed a few times. The genes are TRBV20-1 and TRBJ2-3, with D perhaps TRBD1 (5 bases). The length of the CDR3 is 11 residues. CDR1 and CDR2 from the germline V gene are DFQATT and SNEGSKA (reference sequence). Between the trimmed V and J ends, which lost 5 bases and 10 bases, there was a span of 13 bases. The CDR3: CSAGLGASQYF. The CDR3 coding sequence is TGCAGTGCTGGGCTTGGGGCATCGCAGTATTTT.

This clonotype was detected a few times. V is TRBV6-1 and J is TRBJ1-1; a possible D gene is TRBD1 (6 bases). CDR3 length: 14 residues. In germline, CDR1 is MNHNS, CDR2 SASEGT. With 5 bases removed from V and 1 base from J, the gap between germline ends came to 11 bases. The CDR3 sequence: CASSFRGENTEAFF. The CDR3 coding sequence is TGTGCCAGCAGTTTCAGGGGCGAGAACACTGAAGCTTTCTTT.

This clonotype is labeled medium-sized. The chain joins TRBV5-4 to TRBJ2-3; D unresolved. The CDR3 length is 15 residues. CDR1 SGHNT and CDR2 YYREEE come from the germline V gene (reference sequence). The V and J ends lost 0 bases and 3 bases respectively, with 11 bases between them. The CDR3 nucleotides read TGTGCCAGCAGCTTGGTGGCAGGAGCAACAGATACGCAGTATTTT. Translated, it gives CASSLVAGATDTQYF.

Details on this clonotype: This may stem from a read error, because a much larger clone lies one nucleotide away. The chain couples TRBV6-5 to TRBJ2-2; 11 bases align to TRBD2. Germline-derived CDR1 and CDR2 are MNHEY and SVGAGI. The CDR3 spans 20 residues. CDR3 residues: CAGSPSWQGGLAGDTGELFF. CDR3 DNA: TGTGCCGGCAGCCCCTCCTGGCAGGGCGGACTAGCGGGCGACACCGGGGAGCTGTTTTTT.

This chain links TRBV7-2 with TRBJ2-1, with 12 bases lining up with TRBD2. V shed 1 base, J shed 7 bases, and the junction held 8 bases outside the gene matches. Germline lookup yields CDR1 SGHTA and CDR2 FQGNSA. The CDR3 is made up of 17 amino acids. The CDR3: CASSLVASGRAWNEQFF. The CDR3 DNA reads TGTGCCAGCAGCTTAGTCGCTAGCGGGAGGGCCTGGAATGAGCAGTTCTTC. Drawing the rest from reference TRBV7-2 and TRBJ2-1, the complete variable domain is GAGVSQSPSNKVTEKGKDVELRCDPISGHTALYWYRQSLGQGLEFLIYFQGNSAPDKSGLPSDRFSAERTGGSVSTLTIQRTQQEDSAVYLCASSLVASGRAWNEQFFGPGTRLTVL.

This clonotype is deemed medium-sized (0.01 to 0.1%). This chain connects TRBV6-2 or TRBV6-3 to TRBJ2-7; 13 nucleotides agree with TRBD2. The CDR3 runs 15 residues. V was clipped by 4 bases and J by 6 bases; unmatched bases: 6. Per the germline V gene, CDR1 is MNHEY and CDR2 is SVGEGT. The CDR3 DNA reads TGTGCCAGCAGTTGGACTAGCGGGAGTATGGGCGAGCAGTACTTC. As protein: CASSWTSGSMGEQYF.

In its sample, this clonotype is medium-sized (0.01 to 0.1%). The V call is TRBV6-1, the J call TRBJ1-3, with 7 bases fitting TRBD1. Germline V gene data show CDR1 as MNHNS and CDR2 as SASEGT. The CDR3 spans 13 residues. J was trimmed by 4 bases and V by 7 bases; bases with no gene match: 4. For the CDR3, the DNA is TGTGCCAGCAATCAGGGGGAGGGAAACACCATATATTTT. The encoded protein is CASNQGEGNTIYF.

In this sample, this clonotype turned up a few times. The chain uses TRBV6-4 and TRBJ2-1; D is uncertain. Germline V CDR1 and CDR2: MRHNA, SNTAGT. This CDR3 region has 13 residues. Trimming took off 3 bases at V and 5 bases at J, with 8 bases between the two ends. CDR3 nucleotide sequence: TGTGCCAGCAGTGAATTTCTGAACAATGAGCAGTTCTTC. Translated: CASSEFLNNEQFF.

The V call is TRBV6-5, the J call TRBJ2-1; 10 bases align to TRBD2. The V and J ends lost 2 bases and 4 bases, in that order; junction bases with no gene match: 2. The CDR3 consists of 15 residues. Germline CDR1 and CDR2: MNHEY and SVGAGI. The CDR3 DNA reads as TGTGCCAGCAGTTACGGGACTAGCGCTTACAATGAGCAGTTCTTC. Translation gives CASSYGTSAYNEQFF.

In its sample, this clonotype is medium-sized. This rearrangement joins TRBV19 to TRBJ1-2, with a weak D call TRBD1 (6 bases). The CDR3 spans 14 residues. From germline, CDR1 is LNHDA and CDR2 SQIVND (reference sequence). Trimming cost V 6 bases and J 4 bases, with 15 bases left between them. The CDR3: CASSIPDRPYGYTF. CDR3 sequence (DNA): TGTGCCAGTAGCATCCCCGACAGGCCCTATGGCTACACCTTC.

This chain uses TRBV6-1 with TRBJ1-5; maybe TRBD1 (5 bases). This CDR3 has 17 residues. The ends were cut back, 0 bases at V and 3 bases at J, with 15 bases in the middle. Germline assignment: CDR1 MNHNS and CDR2 SASEGT. For the CDR3, the DNA is TGTGCCAGCAGTGAAGCGCTATGGGGCCTATCCAATCAGCCCCAGCATTTT. This translates into CASSEALWGLSNQPQHF.